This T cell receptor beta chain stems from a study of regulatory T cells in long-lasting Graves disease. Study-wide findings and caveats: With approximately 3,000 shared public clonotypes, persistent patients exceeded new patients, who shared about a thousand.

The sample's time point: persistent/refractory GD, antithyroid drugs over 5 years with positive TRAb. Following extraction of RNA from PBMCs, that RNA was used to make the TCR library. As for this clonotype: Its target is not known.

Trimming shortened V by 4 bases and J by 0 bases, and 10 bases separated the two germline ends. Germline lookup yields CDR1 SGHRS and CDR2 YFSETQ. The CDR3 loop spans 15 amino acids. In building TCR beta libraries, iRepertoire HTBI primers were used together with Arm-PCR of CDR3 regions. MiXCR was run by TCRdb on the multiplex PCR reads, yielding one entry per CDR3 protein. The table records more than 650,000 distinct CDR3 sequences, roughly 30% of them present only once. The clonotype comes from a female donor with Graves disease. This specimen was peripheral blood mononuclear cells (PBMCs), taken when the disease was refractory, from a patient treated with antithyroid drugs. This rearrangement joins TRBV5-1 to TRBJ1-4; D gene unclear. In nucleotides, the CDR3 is TGCGCCAGCAGCCTGGAGTCCGCAACTAATGAAAAACTGTTTTTT. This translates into CASSLESATNEKLFF.